Included here is one TCR beta chain sequence, with context. The entry originates in a study of T cell changes during pregnancy in multiple sclerosis. This CDR3 is built from 13 residues. Germline CDR1 and CDR2: SGHTA and FQGNSA. V lost 4 bases and J lost 4, with 8 bases in between. Clones were read by immunoSEQ multiplex PCR, and TCRdb kept only the in-frame ones, dropping some. The sample lists over 30,000 clones, roughly nine tenths occurring once. The sample here was CD4+ T cells from peripheral blood mononuclear cells, taken in the third trimester of pregnancy. The clonotype was recovered from a female donor in good health, enrolled as a control in a pregnancy study. V usage is TRBV7-2 and J usage is TRBJ1-3; the D gene is possibly TRBD1 (6 bases). Written as DNA, the CDR3 is TGTGCCAGCAGCTCAGACAGGGGAAACACCATATATTTT. Amino acids: CASSSDRGNTIYF.